This T cell receptor (beta chain) emerged from a study of blood T cell repertoires in COVID-19. Study-wide context: Nucleic acid was either cDNA or gDNA, and it came from T cells, B-cell-depleted T cells, or PBMCs.

Sequencing used immunoSEQ multiplex PCR; TCRdb keeps in-frame clones, though not all of them. The sample records roughly 400,000 clones, around 90% being singletons. This clone has only one observation. CDR1 is SEHNR, CDR2 FQNEAQ, per germline (reference sequence). The germline V and J ends were trimmed by 0 bases and 5 bases, with 10 bases remaining between them. The CDR3 contains 14 residues. This chain links TRBV7-9 with TRBJ1-2; D gene unclear. The clonotype originates from a man younger than 35 who had recovered from COVID-19. Source material: PBMCs or T cells enriched from blood (not recorded which). DNA of the CDR3: TGTGCCAGCAGCTTAGCAACCCCCGGGTATGGCTACACCTTC. Its translation is CASSLATPGYGYTF.